The 5 T cell receptor beta chains below all came from one sample that was sequenced in a study of beta chain features in type 1 diabetes. Notes on the study in general: Type 1 diabetes patients showed a moderate but significant shortening of TCRB CDR3s in all four CD4+ subsets.

Sequencing targeted expressed TCRB transcripts, as all isolated RNA had been reverse transcribed. Assay used: immunoSEQ multiplex PCR; TCRdb lists only in-frame clones, some missing. The table records around 600,000 clones, around 11% of them present only once. Their antigens are not known. Sequencing was done on a sample of naive CD4+ T cells from blood. The receptors come from a man aged 25-40 years with type 1 diabetes.

This clone was recorded a few times. The chain couples TRBV19 to TRBJ2-1; 8 bases align to TRBD2. V lost 5 bases, J lost 4 bases, and 13 bases stayed unmatched. This CDR3 comprises 17 residues. CDR1 is LNHDA, CDR2 SQIVND, per germline (reference sequence). CDR3 coding DNA: TGTGCCAGTAGTCCAACACTAGCGGCCGAAGGGTACAATGAGCAGTTCTTC. Translation gives CASSPTLAAEGYNEQFF.

This clone was found a few times. The V gene is TRBV7-9, the J gene TRBJ1-3, with D possibly matching TRBD1 (5 bases). The V gene lost 8 bases and the J gene lost 0 bases, with 11 bases spanning the gap. CDR1 is SEHNR and CDR2 is FQNEAQ in the germline V gene (reference sequence). The CDR3 is made up of 14 amino acids. Written as DNA, the CDR3 is TGTGCCAGCCACCCAGGGCGCTCTGGAAACACCATATATTTT. It codes for CASHPGRSGNTIYF.

The DNA of the CDR3 is TGTGCCAGTAGTACCCCGGGACTTACGCAGCCCCAGCATTTT. It is translated as CASSTPGLTQPQHF. The rearrangement joins TRBV19 to TRBJ1-5; TRBD1 might be the D (5 bases). Germline assignment: CDR1 LNHDA and CDR2 SQIVND (reference sequence). This CDR3 is 14 amino acids long. Trimming cost V 4 bases and J 7 bases, with 14 bases left between them.

V is TRBV19 and J is TRBJ1-2, with 8 bases matching TRBD1. CDR3 length equals 14 residues. With V trimmed by 8 bases and J by 3 bases, 8 bases remained unmatched. Germline values: CDR1 LNHDA, CDR2 SQIVND (reference sequence). The CDR3 sequence is CASEDRAEDYGYTF. In nucleotides, the CDR3 is TGTGCCAGTGAGGACAGGGCAGAAGACTATGGCTACACCTTC.

About this clone itself: Other DNA variants within this sample encode the same CDR3. This rearrangement joins TRBV7-9 to TRBJ1-5, with D tentatively TRBD1 (5 bases). With 1 base removed from V and 3 bases from J, the gap between germline ends came to 7 bases. Germline V gene data show CDR1 as SEHNR and CDR2 as FQNEAQ (reference sequence). The CDR3 length is 14 residues. Here the CDR3 reads CASSLGGNNQPQHF. The DNA for the CDR3 is TGTGCCAGCAGCTTAGGGGGGAACAATCAGCCCCAGCATTTT.